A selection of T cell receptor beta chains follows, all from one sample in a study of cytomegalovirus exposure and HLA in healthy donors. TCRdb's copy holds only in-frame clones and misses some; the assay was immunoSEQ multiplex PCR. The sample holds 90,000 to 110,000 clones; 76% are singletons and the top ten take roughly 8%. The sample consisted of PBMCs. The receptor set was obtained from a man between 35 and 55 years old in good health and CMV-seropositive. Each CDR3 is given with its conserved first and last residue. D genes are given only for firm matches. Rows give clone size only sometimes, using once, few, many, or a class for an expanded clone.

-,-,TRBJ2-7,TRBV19,TGTGCCAGTAGCCTACCTGGACAGACCTACGAGCAGTACTTC,CASSLPGQTYEQYF
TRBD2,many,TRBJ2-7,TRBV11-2,TGTGCCAGCGAGGGACTAGCGGGGACCTACGAGCAGTACTTC,CASEGLAGTYEQYF
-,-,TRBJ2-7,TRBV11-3,TGTGCCAGCAGCCGCCGGTTGCGAGAAAACTACGAGCAGTACTTC,CASSRRLRENYEQYF
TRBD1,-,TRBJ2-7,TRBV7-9,TGTGCCAGCAGCTTAGCACAGGGGGATTTCTACGAGCAGTACTTC,CASSLAQGDFYEQYF
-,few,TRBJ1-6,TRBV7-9,TGTGCCAGCAGCCCAGACAGCGATAATTCACCCCTCCACTTT,CASSPDSDNSPLHF
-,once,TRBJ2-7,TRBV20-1,TGCAGTGCTAGCCCGGCGGGCGAGCAGTACTTC,CSASPAGEQYF
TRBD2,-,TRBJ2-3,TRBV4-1,TGCGCCAGCAGCCTGGGACTAGCGGGAACTAAGATTAGCACAGATACGCAGTATTTT,CASSLGLAGTKISTDTQYF
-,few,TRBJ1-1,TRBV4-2,TGTGCCAGCAGCCAAGATCTGACTGAAGCTTTCTTT,CASSQDLTEAFF
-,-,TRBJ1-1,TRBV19,TGTGCCACCACTAAATTATCGGGGGTGAACACTGAAGCTTTCTTT,CATTKLSGVNTEAFF
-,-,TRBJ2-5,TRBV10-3,TGTGCCATCAGTGGACGCCCGGGGGAGACCCAGTACTTC,CAISGRPGETQYF
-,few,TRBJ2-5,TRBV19,TGTGCCAGTAGTAGGACAGTTCGGGGGACCCAGTACTTC,CASSRTVRGTQYF
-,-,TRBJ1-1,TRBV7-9,TGTGCCAGCGCTGACCAAGTAGGGGACACTGAAGCTTTCTTT,CASADQVGDTEAFF
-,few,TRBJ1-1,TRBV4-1,TGCGCCAGCAGCCAAGAGAGGAACACTGAAGCTTTCTTT,CASSQERNTEAFF
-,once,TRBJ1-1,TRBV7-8,TGTGCCAGCAGCTTAGTGACAGGTCCCACCCCGCGGGCTGAAGCTTTCTTT,CASSLVTGPTPRAEAFF
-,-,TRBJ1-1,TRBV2,TGTGCCAGCAGGGCCGAGGGCGTCGCTTTCTTT,CASRAEGVAFF
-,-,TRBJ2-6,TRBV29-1,TGCAGCGTTTTTCAGGGCTCCCCCTCTGGGGCCAACGGCCTGACTTTC,CSVFQGSPSGANGLTF
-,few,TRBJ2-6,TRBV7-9,TGTGCCAGCAGCCCAAAAGTGGGGGGAGCTGGGGCCAACGGCCTGACTTTC,CASSPKVGGAGANGLTF
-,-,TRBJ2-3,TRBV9,TGTGCCAGCAGCGATGCTCACTCCCATACGCAGTATTTT,CASSDAHSHTQYF
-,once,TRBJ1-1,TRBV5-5,TGTGCCAGCAGCTTGGTATTCCAGAATTTCATGAACACTGAAGCTTTCTTT,CASSLVFQNFMNTEAFF
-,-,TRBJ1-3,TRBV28,TGTGCCAGCAGTGGGGCAGGGGAGTCTGGAAACACCATATATTTT,CASSGAGESGNTIYF
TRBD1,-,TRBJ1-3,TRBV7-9,TGTGCCAGCAGCTTAGGGACAGGAGCCTCTGGAAACACCATATATTTT,CASSLGTGASGNTIYF
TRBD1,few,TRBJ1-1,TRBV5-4,TGTGCCAGCAGCCCGACAGGGGGGAAGAACACTGAAGCTTTCTTT,CASSPTGGKNTEAFF
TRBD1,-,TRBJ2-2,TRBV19,TGTGCCAGTAGTATTCTTGGGACAGGGGGAACCGGGGAGCTGTTTTTT,CASSILGTGGTGELFF
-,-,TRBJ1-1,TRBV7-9,TGTGCCAGCAGGCATAGACAGGCGAACACTGAAGCTTTCTTT,CASRHRQANTEAFF
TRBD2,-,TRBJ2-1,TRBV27,TGTGCCAGCAGTTTATCTCCGGGACTAGCGGGGGCCGGGTTCTTC,CASSLSPGLAGAGFF